This T cell receptor (beta chain) was documented in a study of cytomegalovirus exposure and HLA in healthy donors. The donors were in the roughly 130-subject validation cohort, distinct from the approximately 670-subject first cohort. Looked up from germline, CDR1 is KGHSH and CDR2 is LQKENI. The length of the CDR3 is 13 residues. The V and J ends lost 4 bases and 1 base respectively, with 7 bases between them. Produced via immunoSEQ multiplex PCR; TCRdb's table is partial and in-frame only. Of some 98,000 clones in the sample, over 75% were seen once. The sequencing input was PBMCs. The TCR comes from a man younger than 30 in good health and CMV-seropositive. This sequence joins TRBV18 and TRBJ2-5, with D perhaps TRBD1 (6 bases). CDR3 residues: CASSRDTQETQYF. In nucleotides, the CDR3 is TGTGCCAGCTCACGGGACACCCAAGAGACCCAGTACTTC.